The 21 T cell receptor beta chains given below trace back to one sample, sequenced in a study of vaccination effects on CD4 cells after COVID-19. Their cognate antigens are unknown. TCRdb's table, derived via immunoSEQ multiplex PCR, lists solely in-frame clones and lacks some. The table has fewer than 85,000 clones, roughly 80% seen once; the top ten hold roughly 0.94%. Antigen-specific CD4+ T cells were expanded with viral peptide pools in the ViraFEST assay before sequencing. With approximately 10 days of culture completed, CD4+ T cells were isolated. All participants had two doses of either the BNT162b2 or mRNA-1273 vaccine. The sample was CD4+ T cells from PBMCs cultured with HCoV-OC43 spike peptides, taken after COVID-19 vaccination. The subset here: HCoV-OC43 spike overlapping peptide pool stimulation. The receptors here all came from a human donor who received a COVID-19 vaccine.

The chain links TRBV11-2 to TRBJ2-7, with no clear D. The CDR3 spans 15 residues. V was clipped by 6 bases and J by 1 base, with 16 bases between them. The germline gives CDR1 SGHAT, CDR2 FQNNGV. In DNA form, the CDR3 reads TGTGCCAGCAGAAACACCACTCAATTTTCCTACGAGCAGTACGTC. Its translation is CASRNTTQFSYEQYV.

The rearrangement uses TRBV24-1 and TRBJ2-3; D remains ambiguous. V shed 2 bases and J shed 0 bases, with 5 bases lying between them. The CDR3 runs to 14 residues. Germline V gene data show CDR1 as KGHDR and CDR2 as SFDVKD. CDR3 sequence: CATSDYSSTDTQYF. The CDR3 DNA is TGTGCCACCAGTGATTACTCTAGCACAGATACGCAGTATTTT.

This chain joins TRBV7-3 and TRBJ1-4; 10 nucleotides agree with TRBD1. Trimming took 5 bases from V and 11 from J; bases not matched to a gene: 5. The germline V gene has CDR1 SGHTA and CDR2 FQGTGA. CDR3 length equals 13 residues. This chain's CDR3 is CASSQTGGGKLFF. The CDR3 bases are TGTGCCAGCAGCCAGACAGGGGGCGGGAAACTGTTTTTT. The full variable domain, completed using reference TRBV7-3 and TRBJ1-4, is GAGVSQTPSNKVTEKGKYVELRCDPISGHTALYWYRQSLGQGPEFLIYFQGTGAADDSGLPNDRFFAVRPEGSVSTLKIQRTERGDSAVYLCASSQTGGGKLFFGSGTQLSVL.

The chain has TRBV7-2 and TRBJ2-5; perhaps D is TRBD1 or TRBD2 (6 bases each). Trimming removed 3 bases at V and 5 bases at J, with 10 bases between. The CDR3 totals 13 residues. Germline loops: CDR1 SGHTA, CDR2 FQGNSA. The CDR3 DNA reads TGTGCCAGCAGCTTTGGGGGGCCCGAGACCCAGTACTTC. Amino acids: CASSFGGPETQYF.

This chain joins TRBV24-1 and TRBJ2-2, with 12 bases aligning to TRBD2. Germline-derived CDR1 and CDR2 are KGHDR and SFDVKD. The CDR3 is made up of 19 amino acids. The J segment lost 1 base and the V segment lost 3 bases, leaving 8 bases of the junction unmatched. CDR3 bases: TGTGCCACCAGTGATGATATGACTAGCGGGGGTTTGAACACCGGGGAGCTGTTTTTT. Amino acid sequence: CATSDDMTSGGLNTGELFF.

The V call is TRBV14, the J call TRBJ2-3; TRBD1 might be the D (5 bases). The CDR3 runs 19 residues. From germline, CDR1 is SGHDN and CDR2 FVKESK. Trimming cost V 0 bases and J 0 bases, with 19 bases left between them. The CDR3 DNA reads TGTGCCAGCAGCCAAGATCCGTTGCTAGGCAGGGTGAGCACAGATACGCAGTATTTT. Amino acids: CASSQDPLLGRVSTDTQYF. Together with reference TRBV14 and TRBJ2-3, the CDR3 gives the full variable domain: EAGVTQFPSHSVIEKGQTVTLRCDPISGHDNLYWYRRVMGKEIKFLLHFVKESKQDESGMPNNRFLAERTGGTYSTLKVQPAELEDSGVYFCASSQDPLLGRVSTDTQYFGPGTRLTVL.

The chain recombines TRBV28 with TRBJ1-4; 10 bases agree with TRBD1. The ends lost 4 bases at V and 7 bases at J; junction bases unmatched: 3. This CDR3 region has 14 residues. The V gene's germline CDR1 is MDHEN and CDR2 SYDVKM. CDR3 sequence reads: CASSSRQGAEKLFF. The CDR3 bases are TGTGCCAGCAGTTCCCGACAGGGGGCTGAAAAACTGTTTTTT.

J is TRBJ1-1 and V is TRBV18; no clear D gene. V gave up 3 bases and J gave up 8 bases, with 16 bases separating them. Germline values: CDR1 KGHSH, CDR2 LQKENI. The CDR3 sequence is 14 residues long. As DNA, the CDR3 is TGTGCCAGCTCACCGGATTTGGCACAACCAGAAGCTTTCTTT. It yields the protein CASSPDLAQPEAFF.

This clone showed up just a few times. V usage is TRBV27 and J usage is TRBJ2-2, with 9 bases identical to TRBD1. The CDR3 runs to 14 residues. V shed 4 bases and J 7 bases; nucleotides not matched to a gene: 4. Germline CDR1 reads MNHEY; CDR2 reads SMNVEV (reference sequence). In DNA form, the CDR3 reads TGTGCCAGCAGTTGGGACAGGGAGGTCGGGGAGCTGTTTTTT. It is translated as CASSWDREVGELFF.

V usage is TRBV9 and J usage is TRBJ2-1, with D hard to call. Between the trimmed V and J ends, which lost 0 bases and 6 bases, there was a span of 7 bases. The germline CDR1 and CDR2 sequences are SGDLS and YYNGEE. There are 13 residues in the CDR3. The CDR3 is CASSVVRSNEQFF. DNA for the CDR3: TGTGCCAGCAGCGTAGTCCGGTCCAATGAGCAGTTCTTC.

J is TRBJ1-2 and V is TRBV6-6; no clear D gene. Trimming removed 6 bases at V and 0 bases at J, with 14 bases between. The V gene's germline CDR1 is MNHNY and CDR2 SVGAGI (reference sequence). The CDR3 is 15 amino acids. CDR3 nucleotides: TGTGCCAGCAGACCACGCGGCACAGCTAACTATGGCTACACCTTC. This translates into CASRPRGTANYGYTF.

This clone was detected a few times. The gene calls are TRBV12-5 and TRBJ2-1; D possibly uses TRBD1 or TRBD2 (6 bases each). The CDR3 extends over 20 amino acids. With 4 bases removed from V and 3 bases from J, the gap between germline ends came to 28 bases. Germline V CDR1 and CDR2: LGHNT, FRNRAP. The CDR3 protein is CASGYTPDGGSVLNYNEQFF. The CDR3 bases are TGTGCTAGTGGTTACACTCCTGACGGGGGCTCTGTGTTGAACTACAATGAGCAGTTCTTC.

The rearrangement links TRBV24-1 to TRBJ2-1; TRBD1 matches at 8 bases. The CDR3 contains 16 residues. Germline V gives CDR1 KGHDR, CDR2 SFDVKD. V lost 3 bases to trimming and J lost 11 bases; unmatched junction nucleotides: 14. The CDR3 sequence: CATSDRDRTDTMKQFF. In DNA, the CDR3 is TGTGCCACCAGTGATCGGGACAGGACAGATACAATGAAGCAGTTCTTC.

This chain connects TRBV12-3 or TRBV12-4 to TRBJ1-1; 10 positions agree with TRBD1. This CDR3 has 13 residues. V trimming: 7 bases; J trimming: 4 bases; junction bases outside the gene matches: 3. The CDR3 is CASTRTGGTEAFF. For the CDR3, the DNA is TGTGCCAGCACCCGGACAGGGGGCACTGAAGCTTTCTTT.

The rearrangement uses TRBV2 and TRBJ2-6; D possibly corresponds to TRBD1 (5 bases). V was cut by 7 bases and J by 0 bases, with 10 bases left in between. CDR1 SNHLY and CDR2 FYNNEI come from the germline V gene. The CDR3 contains 15 residues. CDR3 sequence: CASKDKTSGANVLTF. Written as DNA, the CDR3 is TGTGCCAGCAAGGACAAAACCTCTGGGGCCAACGTCCTGACTTTC.

The chain employs TRBV7-2 and TRBJ1-5; D not resolved. Trimming stripped 1 base from V and 1 base from J, with 11 bases between. CDR1 is SGHTA and CDR2 is FQGNSA in the germline V gene. The CDR3 covers 16 residues. In DNA form, the CDR3 reads TGTGCCAGCAGCTTAGTCAGTACCGGGAGCAATCAGCCCCAGCATTTT. Its translation: CASSLVSTGSNQPQHF.

The chain employs TRBV7-2 and TRBJ1-4; D not resolved. V was cut by 1 base and J by 3 bases, with 6 bases left in between. This CDR3 contains 14 residues. Germline V CDR1 and CDR2: SGHTA, FQGNSA. The CDR3 protein is CASSLDSSNEKLFF. CDR3 coding DNA: TGTGCCAGCAGCTTAGATTCTTCTAATGAAAAACTGTTTTTT.

The J gene is TRBJ2-5, the V gene TRBV24-1, with 10 bases identical to TRBD1. V dropped 0 bases and J dropped 4; count of bases not matched to a gene: 4. Germline V gene lookup returns CDR1 KGHDR and CDR2 SFDVKD. This CDR3 has 16 residues. CDR3 protein: CATSDLLTGGVETQYF. In DNA, the CDR3 is TGTGCCACCAGTGATTTGCTGACAGGGGGCGTAGAGACCCAGTACTTC.

This sequence joins TRBV18 and TRBJ2-5; D not resolved. There are 14 residues in the CDR3. The germline CDR1 and CDR2 sequences are KGHSH and LQKENI. Trimming left V 3 bases short and J 3 bases short, with 11 bases between. CDR3 in amino acids: CASSPIASEETQYF. CDR3 coding DNA: TGTGCCAGCTCACCTATCGCTAGTGAAGAGACCCAGTACTTC.

CDR3 bases: TGTGCCAGCAGGCCCAGTAGCTGGGGGGATTCACCCCTCCACTTT. As protein: CASRPSSWGDSPLHF. The chain uses TRBV3-1 (or the pseudogene TRBV3-2) and TRBJ1-6; D possibly corresponds to TRBD1 (5 bases). Trimming pared 6 bases from V and 8 bases from J, leaving 17 bases between. Germline CDR1 reads LGHDT; CDR2 reads YNNKEL (reference sequence). The CDR3 spans 15 residues.

The J gene is TRBJ2-4, the V gene TRBV5-6, with 7 positions matching TRBD1. V lost 4 bases to trimming and J lost 4 bases; unmatched junction nucleotides: 8. This CDR3 is 15 amino acids long. The germline gives CDR1 SGHDT, CDR2 YYEEEE. In nucleotides, the CDR3 is TGTGCCAGCAGCACCGCAGGGACAGCGAAAAACATTCAGTACTTC. This translates into CASSTAGTAKNIQYF.